This TCR beta chain derives from a study of blood T cell repertoires in COVID-19. Study overall: Donors in the United States, Italy and Spain gave samples during acute or convalescent COVID-19.

Here immunoSEQ multiplex PCR was the method, and the copy in TCRdb shows in-frame clones only, minus some. The table lists about 270,000 clones, approximately 88% of them singletons, with roughly 1.2% in the top ten. Trimming at V came to 4 bases and at J to 4 bases, leaving 5 bases not matched to a gene. CDR3 length: 15 residues. Germline V gene lookup returns CDR1 SGHTA and CDR2 FQGTGA. This clonotype was sampled from a middle-aged woman with acute COVID-19. The J gene is TRBJ2-1, the V gene TRBV7-3; the match to TRBD2 covers 9 bases. Sequences were obtained from PBMCs or T cells enriched from blood (not recorded which). For the CDR3, the DNA is TGTGCCAGCAGCTCCCCGACTAGCGGATACAATGAGCAGTTCTTC. It translates to CASSSPTSGYNEQFF.